The 27 T cell receptor beta chains listed next were all sequenced from one sample in a study of shared clonotypes between healthy human individuals. Profiling relied on immunoSEQ multiplex PCR, and the TCRdb table lists in-frame clones only, not all of them. Of about 2.4 million clones in the sample, under 95% were seen once. The material sequenced was naive CD4+ T cells from PBMCs. Subset specified: CD45RA+ positively selected. Receptor source: a man aged 18 to 30 in good health. Some clones in this sample may be carry-over from other donors' samples.

This clone was seen once. Other nucleotide sequences from this sample produce the same CDR3. The rearrangement uses TRBV7-9 and TRBJ1-5; no reliable D call. This CDR3 has 14 residues. The ends were cut back, 1 base at V and 1 base at J, with 5 bases in the middle. Germline lookup yields CDR1 SEHNR and CDR2 FQNEAQ (reference sequence). The CDR3 DNA follows: TGTGCCAGCAGCTTAGTGGGCAGCAATCAGCCCCAGCATTTT. It translates to CASSLVGSNQPQHF.

This clone appeared once. The chain recombines TRBV6-5 with TRBJ2-7; 9 bases agree with TRBD2. J was trimmed by 8 bases and V by 0 bases; bases with no gene match: 5. Germline loops: CDR1 MNHEY, CDR2 SVGAGI. The CDR3 is 14 residues long. CDR3 region: CASSYSSGRLQQYF. The CDR3 nucleotides read TGTGCCAGCAGTTACTCCAGCGGGAGGCTGCAGCAGTACTTC.

The gene calls are TRBV6-1 and TRBJ2-3, with 7 bases identical to TRBD1. Trimming at V came to 6 bases and at J to 0 bases, leaving 6 bases not matched to a gene. The CDR3 totals 15 residues. CDR1 is MNHNS, CDR2 SASEGT, per germline. CDR3 sequence: CASRGTAESTDTQYF. DNA of the CDR3: TGTGCCAGCAGAGGGACAGCCGAAAGCACAGATACGCAGTATTTT.

The rearrangement links TRBV5-1 to TRBJ1-4; 7 nucleotides line up with TRBD1. Trimming at V came to 0 bases and at J to 3 bases, leaving 8 bases not matched to a gene. The V gene's germline CDR1 is SGHRS and CDR2 YFSETQ. This CDR3 is 17 amino acids long. The CDR3: CASSLVANRGANEKLFF. Here the CDR3 DNA reads TGCGCCAGCAGCTTGGTGGCCAACAGGGGAGCTAATGAAAAACTGTTTTTT.

Turning to this clone: Additional DNA sequences in this sample encode the identical CDR3. The gene calls are TRBV7-3 and TRBJ2-3, with 10 bases matching TRBD2. There are 16 residues in the CDR3. Germline CDR1 is SGHTA and CDR2 is FQGTGA. The V and J ends lost 2 bases and 0 bases, in that order; junction bases with no gene match: 2. DNA of the CDR3: TGTGCCAGCAGCTTACGACTAGCGGGTAGCACAGATACGCAGTATTTT. It specifies CASSLRLAGSTDTQYF.

The table lists this clone with a count of one. V is TRBV2 and J is TRBJ2-1; 9 bases align to TRBD1. The CDR3 consists of 15 residues. Looked up from germline, CDR1 is SNHLY and CDR2 is FYNNEI. J was trimmed by 7 bases and V by 4 bases; bases with no gene match: 8. CDR3 sequence: CASSAGQGRGNEQFF. As DNA, the CDR3 is TGTGCCAGCAGTGCGGGACAGGGAAGAGGTAATGAGCAGTTCTTC.

CDR3 protein: CSVPFPGPLYGYTF. In nucleotides, the CDR3 is TGCAGCGTTCCTTTTCCCGGGCCCCTCTATGGCTACACCTTC. The chain employs TRBV29-1 and TRBJ1-2; D unresolved. V shed 5 bases and J shed 4 bases, with 17 bases lying between them. CDR1 is SQVTM and CDR2 is ANQGSEA in the germline V gene. The CDR3 spans 14 residues.

This chain joins TRBV28 and TRBJ1-3, with 8 bases identical to TRBD1. The J segment lost 3 bases and the V segment lost 5 bases, leaving 6 bases of the junction unmatched. The V gene's germline CDR1 is MDHEN and CDR2 SYDVKM. CDR3 length: 15 residues. The CDR3 spells CASSRDRGGGNTIYF. The CDR3 nucleotides read TGTGCCAGCAGTCGAGACAGGGGTGGTGGAAACACCATATATTTT.

The chain carries TRBV11-2 and TRBJ1-3, with no clear D. Germline-derived CDR1 and CDR2 are SGHAT and FQNNGV. Trimming took off 7 bases at V and 0 bases at J, with 16 bases between the two ends. The CDR3 is made up of 16 amino acids. CDR3 in DNA: TGTGCCAGCAACGATCTCCGGGGAGGCTCTGGAAACACCATATATTTT. Translated, it gives CASNDLRGGSGNTIYF.

This sequence joins TRBV12-2 and TRBJ2-7; the DNA was not compared with TRBD2, the D call given in the table. TRBV12-2 is reported as a pseudogene. This CDR3 has 18 residues. The DNA for the CDR3 is TGTGCAAGTCGCTTAGGGGGTACGGCGGGAGTCCTGTCTTATGAGCAGTACTTC. It is translated as CASRLGGTAGVLSYEQYF.

V is TRBV27 and J is TRBJ2-1; 10 bases line up with TRBD2. V shed 2 bases and J 0 bases; nucleotides not matched to a gene: 7. This CDR3 is built from 18 residues. Germline V gives CDR1 MNHEY, CDR2 SMNVEV (reference sequence). The CDR3 sequence: CASSLRTSGQSSYNEQFF. The CDR3, as DNA: TGTGCCAGCAGTTTAAGGACTAGCGGTCAGAGCTCCTACAATGAGCAGTTCTTC.

The chain links TRBV5-1 to TRBJ2-2, with 7 bases fitting TRBD2. There are 15 residues in the CDR3. J gave up 5 bases and V 4 bases, and 8 bases lay outside the gene matches. Germline V gene lookup returns CDR1 SGHRS and CDR2 YFSETQ. The DNA of the CDR3 is TGCGCCAGCAGCCCGGCGGGGGTCGGAACCGGGGAGCTGTTTTTT. Translation gives CASSPAGVGTGELFF.

This chain joins TRBV6-5 and TRBJ1-2, with no clear D. The CDR3 spans 14 residues. V was trimmed by 6 bases and J by 0 bases, leaving 11 bases between them. Germline lookup yields CDR1 MNHEY and CDR2 SVGAGI. CDR3 protein: CASSPEAPNYGYTF. The CDR3 DNA sequence: TGTGCCAGCAGCCCCGAAGCCCCTAACTATGGCTACACCTTC.

Worth noting for this clone: Other DNA sequences from this sample encode an identical CDR3 as well. The chain employs TRBV27 and TRBJ1-5, with D perhaps TRBD1 (5 bases). Germline V gene lookup returns CDR1 MNHEY and CDR2 SMNVEV (reference sequence). CDR3 length: 14 residues. V lost 4 bases to trimming and J lost 14 bases, with 21 bases between them. CDR3 amino acids: CASSWGGQTFPKHF. The CDR3 DNA reads as TGTGCCAGCAGTTGGGGCGGGCAGACCTTTCCTAAGCATTTT.

This rearrangement joins TRBV6-6 to TRBJ2-3, with a weak D call TRBD2 (6 bases). V lost 5 bases and J lost 5, with 8 bases in between. The CDR3 spans 12 residues. Looked up from germline, CDR1 is MNHNY and CDR2 is SVGAGI (reference sequence). In DNA, the CDR3 is TGTGCCAGCAGTAGAGCGGGAGATACGCAGTATTTT. It encodes CASSRAGDTQYF.

The gene calls are TRBV7-9 and TRBJ2-5, with 13 nucleotides matching TRBD2. Germline trimming cut 2 bases from V and 4 bases from J; bases unmatched to any gene: 10. The CDR3 runs 18 residues. Germline CDR1 reads SEHNR; CDR2 reads FQNEAQ (reference sequence). DNA of the CDR3: TGTGCCAGCAGCTTACCCTCCGGACTAGCGGGAGTTCGAGAGACCCAGTACTTC. It encodes CASSLPSGLAGVRETQYF. The variable domain in full, with the rest retrieved from reference TRBV7-9 and TRBJ2-5, is DTGVSQNPRHKITKRGQNVTFRCDPISEHNRLYWYRQTLGQGPEFLTYFQNEAQLEKSRLLSDRFSAERPKGSFSTLEIQRTEQGDSAMYLCASSLPSGLAGVRETQYFGPGTRLLVL.

As concerns this clone: At the DNA level, this CDR3 is encoded by other sequences in the same sample as well. The chain couples TRBV9 to TRBJ2-1, with TRBD2 as a possible D gene (6 bases). The CDR3 consists of 15 residues. Germline V gene sequence: CDR1 SGDLS, CDR2 YYNGEE. V was shortened by 0 bases and J by 4 bases, with 11 bases between the two germline ends. CDR3 DNA: TGTGCCAGCAGCGTAGCCGGGACTTCTTACAATGAGCAGTTCTTC. Translating it yields CASSVAGTSYNEQFF.

The chain couples TRBV5-1 to TRBJ2-2; TRBD1 matches at 11 bases. The CDR3 consists of 16 residues. Germline values: CDR1 SGHRS, CDR2 YFSETQ. The junction had 6 bases not matched to a gene; V was cut back by 4 bases and J by 4 bases. The CDR3 DNA reads as TGCGCCAGCAGCCTCCCAGGGACAGGGGGCACCGGGGAGCTGTTTTTT. Protein sequence: CASSLPGTGGTGELFF.

A note on this clone: In the same sample, other DNA sequences code for this CDR3. The chain links TRBV5-1 to TRBJ2-7, with 9 bases lining up with TRBD1. CDR3 length: 14 residues. From germline, CDR1 is SGHRS and CDR2 YFSETQ. After removal of 3 bases from V and 3 bases from J, the junction contained 4 bases not matched to a gene. The CDR3 sequence: CASSSTGGNYEQYF. The CDR3 bases are TGCGCCAGCAGCTCAACAGGGGGCAACTACGAGCAGTACTTC.

J is TRBJ2-7 and V is TRBV5-4, with 9 bases identical to TRBD1. The germline CDR1 and CDR2 sequences are SGHNT and YYREEE (reference sequence). This CDR3 region has 14 residues. Trimming cost V 4 bases and J 3 bases; bases outside gene matches: 5. CDR3 DNA: TGTGCCAGCAGCCGGACAGGGGTTATCTACGAGCAGTACTTC. Translation gives CASSRTGVIYEQYF.

This clone has a single count. The V and J genes are TRBV5-1 and TRBJ1-2; D is unclear. The CDR3 extends over 16 amino acids. V lost 0 bases and J lost 7, with 19 bases in between. From germline, CDR1 is SGHRS and CDR2 YFSETQ. The CDR3 DNA sequence: TGCGCCAGCAGCTTGGCCGCGGGGTTTACCCCTGGTGGCTACACCTTC. It specifies CASSLAAGFTPGGYTF.

This chain connects TRBV6-5 to TRBJ2-1; 14 nucleotides line up with TRBD2. Germline trimming cut 10 bases from V and 8 bases from J; bases unmatched to any gene: 7. The CDR3 is made up of 14 amino acids. The germline CDR1 and CDR2 sequences are MNHEY and SVGAGI. CDR3 sequence (DNA): TGTGCCATCGGGACTAGCGGGAGTCCCCATGAGCAGTTCTTC. Translating it yields CAIGTSGSPHEQFF.

V gene TRBV7-8 combines with J gene TRBJ2-1; D tentatively fits TRBD1 or TRBD2 (5 bases each). The CDR3 length is 12 residues. CDR1 and CDR2 (germline): SGHVS, FQNEAQ. The V end was cut by 6 bases, the J end by 8 bases, with 11 bases between. The CDR3 DNA follows: TGTGCCAGCAGGCCTCGAGGGGATGAGCAGTTCTTC. Residues: CASRPRGDEQFF.

CDR3 nucleotide sequence: TGTGCCAGCAGCCCCGTCGGGGTCACAGATACGCAGTATTTT. This translates into CASSPVGVTDTQYF. J is TRBJ2-3 and V is TRBV6-1; TRBD2 might be the D (5 bases). V shed 6 bases and J shed 2 bases, with 12 bases lying between them. The CDR3 loop spans 14 amino acids. Germline CDR1 MNHNS, CDR2 SASEGT.

The genes are TRBV28 and TRBJ2-1; TRBD2 agrees at 8 bases. This CDR3 comprises 16 residues. Germline assignment: CDR1 MDHEN and CDR2 SYDVKM. The trim removed 6 bases at V and 0 bases at J, leaving 7 bases unmatched. CDR3 residues: CASRSHSGNSYNEQFF. In DNA form, the CDR3 reads TGTGCCAGCAGGTCCCATAGCGGGAACTCCTACAATGAGCAGTTCTTC.

The chain combines TRBV7-9 with TRBJ2-5; 11 bases fit TRBD2. The CDR3 is 17 amino acids. CDR1 SEHNR and CDR2 FQNEAQ come from the germline V gene (reference sequence). V was clipped by 1 base and J by 7 bases; unmatched bases: 11. The CDR3 sequence: CASSLGSATSGIGTQYF. The CDR3 region has the DNA TGTGCCAGCAGCTTAGGGTCTGCGACTAGCGGGATCGGGACCCAGTACTTC.

The chain uses TRBV5-4 and TRBJ2-4, with 9 bases matching TRBD2. Per germline, CDR1 SGHNT and CDR2 YYREEE (reference sequence). The CDR3 has 19 residues. The V gene end was trimmed by 3 bases and the J gene end by 0 bases; junction bases not matched to a gene: 13. In DNA, the CDR3 is TGTGCCAGCAGCTCCCGACTAGCGGAGGGGGGACTAGCCAAAAACATTCAGTACTTC. This gives the protein CASSSRLAEGGLAKNIQYF.